These 23 T cell receptor beta chains originate from one sample sequenced in a study of cytotoxic CD8 clonotypes in ibrutinib-treated CLL (dated by TCRdb to about 2021). In the paper's terms, the time point label means: 24 months on ibrutinib. The method was the immunoSEQ multiplex PCR assay. Sourced from immuneACCESS, this table was stored by TCRdb with only in-frame sequences that have V and J called. A share of the clones is absent; for the studies checked, an unresolved V gene accounts for under half, and the remainder has no known explanation. In all, the sample holds 150,000 to 200,000 clones, and 55% to 85% of those were seen once. Roughly an eighth of the sample comes from the top ten. The sequences come from PBMCs, collected after 24 months of ibrutinib treatment. The receptors here all came from a human donor with chronic lymphocytic leukemia.

This chain uses TRBV25-1 with TRBJ2-1, with 8 bases fitting TRBD1. CDR1 and CDR2 (germline): MGHDK, SYGVNS. The CDR3 is 14 residues long. V trimming: 4 bases; J trimming: 5 bases; junction bases outside the gene matches: 4. CDR3 coding DNA: TGTGCCAGCAGTGCCTACAGGGGGGACAATGAGCAGTTCTTC. Its translation: CASSAYRGDNEQFF.

This clone was observed a single time. The chain combines TRBV6-5 with TRBJ1-1; D might be TRBD1 (5 bases). The germline V gene encodes CDR1 MNHEY and CDR2 SVGAGI. The V and J ends lost 2 bases and 1 base respectively, with 11 bases between them. The CDR3 length is 15 residues. The CDR3 reads CASSYDGTRNTEAFF. In nucleotides, the CDR3 is TGTGCCAGCAGTTACGACGGGACCCGGAACACTGAAGCTTTCTTT.

This chain connects TRBV21-1 to TRBJ1-3. TRBV21-1 is listed as a pseudogene. The CDR3 runs 13 residues. Here the CDR3 reads CASSSYSGNTIYF. Written as DNA, the CDR3 is TGTGCCAGCAGCAGCTACTCTGGAAACACCATATATTTT.

This clone was picked up one time. V usage is TRBV6-5 and J usage is TRBJ2-7, with TRBD2 identical over 8 bases. Germline V CDR1 and CDR2: MNHEY, SVGAGI. J lost 2 bases, V lost 8 bases, and 11 bases had no gene match. CDR3 length: 15 residues. The CDR3 spells CASSPGGGDPYEQYF. The CDR3 bases are TGTGCCAGCTCCCCGGGGGGGGGAGACCCCTACGAGCAGTACTTC.

The chain carries TRBV10-3 and TRBJ2-5, with D possibly being TRBD2 (6 bases). The CDR3 covers 19 residues. The germline V gene has CDR1 ENHRY and CDR2 SYGVKD. The V end lost 2 bases, the J end lost 1 base, and 23 bases lay between the germline ends. The chain's CDR3 is CAISEVSLLAPLPQETQYF. The CDR3 nucleotides read TGTGCCATCAGTGAGGTTTCTCTTCTAGCGCCTTTACCCCAAGAGACCCAGTACTTC.

The rearrangement uses TRBV9 and TRBJ1-2; 9 bases are shared with TRBD1. The CDR3 runs to 14 residues. The J segment lost 3 bases and the V segment lost 3 bases, leaving 3 bases of the junction unmatched. CDR1 and CDR2 (germline): SGDLS, YYNGEE. CDR3 sequence (DNA): TGTGCCAGCAGCGGGGACAGGGCGTACTATGGCTACACCTTC. Protein sequence: CASSGDRAYYGYTF. The full variable domain, its missing parts supplied by reference TRBV9 and TRBJ1-2, is DSGVTQTPKHLITATGQRVTLRCSPRSGDLSVYWYQQSLDQGLQFLIQYYNGEERAKGNILERFSAQQFPDLHSELNLSSLELGDSALYFCASSGDRAYYGYTFGSGTRLTVV.

This chain uses TRBV2 with TRBJ2-7, with a weak D call TRBD2 (5 bases). The CDR3 is made up of 14 amino acids. Per germline, CDR1 SNHLY and CDR2 FYNNEI. Trimming cost V 4 bases and J 2 bases, with 12 bases left between them. The CDR3 loop is CASSGLIGTYEQYF. The CDR3 nucleotides are TGTGCCAGCAGTGGGCTTATCGGGACCTACGAGCAGTACTTC. Full variable domain (missing parts from reference TRBV2 and TRBJ2-7): EPEVTQTPSHQVTQMGQEVILRCVPISNHLYFYWYRQILGQKVEFLVSFYNNEISEKSEIFDDQFSVERPDGSNFTLKIRSTKLEDSAMYFCASSGLIGTYEQYFGPGTRLTVT.

This chain joins TRBV19 and TRBJ2-7; D unclear. Trimming took 2 bases from V and 3 from J, leaving 8 bases between them. This CDR3 comprises 13 residues. The germline V gene encodes CDR1 LNHDA and CDR2 SQIVND (reference sequence). Written as DNA, the CDR3 is TGTGCCAGTAGTATACAGGACGGCTACGAGCAGTACTTC. This sequence encodes CASSIQDGYEQYF.

V is TRBV19 and J is TRBJ1-4; D is undetermined. Trimming left V 3 bases short and J 8 bases short, with 7 bases between. Germline CDR1 and CDR2: LNHDA and SQIVND (reference sequence). The CDR3 runs to 12 residues. CDR3 loop: CASSMAGEKLFF. As DNA, the CDR3 is TGTGCCAGTAGTATGGCTGGCGAAAAACTGTTTTTT.

The chain is built from TRBV7-8 and TRBJ2-7; possibly TRBD1 or TRBD2 for D (6 bases each). The V and J ends lost 2 bases and 3 bases respectively, with 14 bases between them. CDR3 length: 15 amino acids. The germline V gene has CDR1 SGHVS and CDR2 FQNEAQ. CDR3 DNA sequence: TGTGCCAGCAGCTTATGGCGGGACAAAGACTACGAGCAGTACTTC. Translation gives CASSLWRDKDYEQYF.

The CDR3 loop reads CATGPTVGETQYF. The CDR3 coding sequence is TGTGCCACCGGTCCGACGGTCGGGGAGACCCAGTACTTC. The chain uses TRBV19 and TRBJ2-5, with D hard to call. The germline gives CDR1 LNHDA, CDR2 SQIVND (reference sequence). The CDR3 spans 13 residues. The ends were cut back, 10 bases at V and 5 bases at J, with 17 bases in the middle.

The chain uses TRBV15 and TRBJ1-1; the D gene is possibly TRBD1 (5 bases). Germline loops: CDR1 LNHNV, CDR2 YYDKDF (reference sequence). The ends were cut back, 0 bases at V and 2 bases at J, with 16 bases in the middle. The CDR3 extends over 17 amino acids. The CDR3 here is CATSRELGVAVNTEAFF. The CDR3 DNA is TGTGCCACCAGCAGAGAATTGGGGGTTGCGGTCAACACTGAAGCTTTCTTT. The whole variable domain, filled in from reference TRBV15 and TRBJ1-1, reads DAMVIQNPRYQVTQFGKPVTLSCSQTLNHNVMYWYQQKSSQAPKLLFHYYDKDFNNEADTPDNFQSRRPNTSFCFLDIRSPGLGDTAMYLCATSRELGVAVNTEAFFGQGTRLTVV.

The V and J genes are TRBV14 and TRBJ2-7; 10 nucleotides line up with TRBD1. Trimming at V came to 1 base and at J to 3 bases, leaving 6 bases not matched to a gene. The CDR3 covers 16 residues. CDR1 and CDR2 from the germline V gene are SGHDN and FVKESK. CDR3: CASSQGSGTGDYEQYF. In DNA form, the CDR3 reads TGTGCCAGCAGCCAAGGATCTGGGACAGGGGACTACGAGCAGTACTTC.

The rearrangement links TRBV6-1 to TRBJ2-1; D uncertain. Germline V gives CDR1 MNHNS, CDR2 SASEGT. CDR3 size: 11 residues. V was shortened by 4 bases and J by 10 bases, with 8 bases between the two germline ends. CDR3 DNA: TGTGCCAGCAGTGCGGTTGGCGAGCAGTTCTTC. As protein: CASSAVGEQFF.

This clone was found a few times. J is TRBJ2-3 and V is TRBV4-2; D unclear. The germline V gene encodes CDR1 LGHNA and CDR2 YNFKEQ. V lost 4 bases and J 1 base, leaving 6 bases between the germline ends. This CDR3 contains 13 residues. CDR3 nucleotide sequence: TGTGCCAGCAGCCGAGACGGCACAGATACGCAGTATTTT. This translates into CASSRDGTDTQYF.

The CDR3 loop reads CASSSGTSNYGYTF. DNA for the CDR3: TGTGCCAGCAGCTCCGGGACATCTAACTATGGCTACACCTTC. This chain links TRBV7-3 with TRBJ1-2; tentative D call: TRBD1 (6 bases). V was trimmed by 4 bases and J by 0 bases, leaving 9 bases between them. Germline V gene sequence: CDR1 SGHTA, CDR2 FQGTGA. The CDR3 totals 14 residues.

The V and J genes are TRBV5-6 and TRBJ2-3, with 13 bases that match TRBD2. V lost 4 bases and J lost 5; bases outside the gene matches: 7. The CDR3 runs 16 residues. The germline V gene has CDR1 SGHDT and CDR2 YYEEEE. Here the CDR3 reads CASSPELAGGGDTQYF. As DNA, the CDR3 is TGTGCCAGCAGCCCTGAACTAGCGGGAGGGGGAGATACGCAGTATTTT. The full variable domain, rest sourced from reference TRBV5-6 and TRBJ2-3, is DAGVTQSPTHLIKTRGQQVTLRCSPKSGHDTVSWYQQALGQGPQFIFQYYEEEERQRGNFPDRFSGHQFPNYSSELNVNALLLGDSALYLCASSPELAGGGDTQYFGPGTRLTVL.

This clone was seen only once. The V gene is TRBV11-2, the J gene TRBJ2-7; tentative D call: TRBD2 (5 bases). The CDR3 runs to 14 residues. Trimming cost V 2 bases and J 2 bases, with 10 bases left between them. Looked up from germline, CDR1 is SGHAT and CDR2 is FQNNGV. DNA of the CDR3: TGTGCCAGCAGCTTATCCGGGAAACCCTACGAGCAGTACTTC. Amino acids: CASSLSGKPYEQYF.

This sequence joins TRBV6-1 and TRBJ1-2; the D is unclear. V was trimmed by 3 bases and J by 7 bases, leaving 12 bases between them. CDR3 length: 13 residues. CDR1 is MNHNS and CDR2 is SASEGT in the germline V gene. In DNA form, the CDR3 reads TGTGCCAGCAGTGAGACATCATCTACTGGCTACACCTTC. Protein: CASSETSSTGYTF.

This clone occurred a few times. The rearrangement uses TRBV7-2 and TRBJ2-2; 8 bases are a match to TRBD2. CDR3 length equals 16 residues. V was clipped by 5 bases and J by 3 bases; unmatched bases: 8. Germline assignment: CDR1 SGHTA and CDR2 FQGNSA. Written as DNA, the CDR3 is TGTGCCAGCAGCATTACTAGCGGAGGACACACCGGGGAGCTGTTTTTT. This codes for CASSITSGGHTGELFF.

The chain employs TRBV9 and TRBJ2-1; the match to TRBD2 covers 12 bases. Trimming took 0 bases from V and 7 from J; bases not matched to a gene: 2. CDR1 SGDLS and CDR2 YYNGEE come from the germline V gene. The CDR3 totals 15 residues. The CDR3 is CASSVAGLAGNEQFF. CDR3 nucleotide sequence: TGTGCCAGCAGCGTAGCTGGACTAGCGGGGAATGAGCAGTTCTTC.

This CDR3 is CASSYEGQGPTEAFF. The DNA of the CDR3 is TGTGCCAGCAGTTACGAAGGACAGGGGCCCACTGAAGCTTTCTTT. The chain is built from TRBV6-5 and TRBJ1-1, with TRBD1 identical over 9 bases. This CDR3 is 15 amino acids long. The junction had 5 bases not matched to a gene; V was cut back by 2 bases and J by 4 bases. The germline CDR1 and CDR2 sequences are MNHEY and SVGAGI.

By share, this clone ranks as medium-sized. The CDR3 loop reads CASVTSVNNEQFF. The CDR3 nucleotides read TGTGCCAGCGTTACTAGCGTGAACAATGAGCAGTTCTTC. V usage is TRBV2 and J usage is TRBJ2-1, with 7 bases lining up with TRBD2. Germline V gives CDR1 SNHLY, CDR2 FYNNEI. This CDR3 has 13 amino acids. After removal of 8 bases from V and 5 bases from J, the junction contained 6 bases not matched to a gene.